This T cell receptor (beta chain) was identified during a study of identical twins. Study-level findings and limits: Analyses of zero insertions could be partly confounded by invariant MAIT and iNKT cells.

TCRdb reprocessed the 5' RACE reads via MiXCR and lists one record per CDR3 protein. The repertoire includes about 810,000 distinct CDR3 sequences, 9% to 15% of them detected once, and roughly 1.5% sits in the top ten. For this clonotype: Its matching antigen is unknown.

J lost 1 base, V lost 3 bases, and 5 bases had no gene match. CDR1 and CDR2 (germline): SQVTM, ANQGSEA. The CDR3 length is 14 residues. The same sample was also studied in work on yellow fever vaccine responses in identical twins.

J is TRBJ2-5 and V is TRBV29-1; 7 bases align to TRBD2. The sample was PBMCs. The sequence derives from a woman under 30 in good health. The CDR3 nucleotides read TGCAGCGTTGAGGGGAGGGGTCCCCAAGAGACCCAGTACTTC. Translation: CSVEGRGPQETQYF.